A few counts support the clone carrying this TCR beta chain. Repertoires were generated with immunoSEQ multiplex PCR, while TCRdb's copy carries only in-frame clones and drops some. This table holds nearly 45,000 clones, around 84% found once. This sample is part of a study of OX40 agonist ivuxolimab in advanced cancers. Study information: Having had anti-PD-1, anti-PD-L1 or anti-CTLA-4 therapy before was allowed, and about 42% had some. Three patients responded partially, comprising one with hepatocellular carcinoma and two with cutaneous melanoma.

CDR3 size: 13 residues. Germline V gene sequence: CDR1 SNHLY, CDR2 FYNNEI. Trimming took 6 bases from V and 3 from J, leaving 10 bases between them. This rearrangement joins TRBV2 to TRBJ2-3; tentative D call: TRBD1 (6 bases). This material consisted of CD4+ or CD8+ T cells sorted from blood, taken in a trial of the OX40 agonist ivuxolimab. This sequence was found in an adult with an advanced solid tumor such as melanoma, head and neck, liver or kidney cancer. The CDR3 DNA sequence: TGTGCCAGCAGACTCAGGGGTACAGATACGCAGTATTTT. Protein: CASRLRGTDTQYF.